The present T cell receptor (beta chain) was sequenced within a study of identical twins (TCRdb year 2016). In terms of the full investigation: To test whether fetal clonotypes persist, this study deep-sequenced TCR alpha and beta repertoires from monozygotic twins, from unrelated adults of various ages, and from cord blood. To rule out contamination, replicate twin experiments were performed at different times with different library preparation protocols. The study at large found these results: Out-of-frame TCR alpha sequences shared between twins showed an excess of low generation-probability sequences compared with coincidental sharing between unrelated individuals. Zero-insertion analyses could be partly confounded by invariant T cells such as MAIT and iNKT, although diverse VJ usage argued against such confounding for most clonotypes. Because the same donors could not be followed over many years, conclusions were based on cross-sectional statistical analysis. A weaker excess of twin sharing was found in beta out-of-frame sequences because the signal-to-noise ratio was lowered by fewer shared sequences. Fewer insertions were carried by abundant cord blood beta clonotypes, a similar but weaker trend appeared in young adult naive repertoires, and no such trend appeared in memory repertoires. In monozygotic twins, recombination models systematically underestimated out-of-frame TCR alpha sharing, but the models matched the sharing seen between unrelated individuals.

As regards this clonotype: Its recognized antigen is unknown. Base qualities are not provided; no much larger clone lies one nucleotide away.

All donors were healthy Caucasians. The library was prepared using 5' RACE. Sequenced using an Illumina HiSeq 2000. Template switching added a universal primer binding site, and the final cDNA carried a unique molecular identifier that allowed TCR cDNA molecules to be counted accurately. Specific primers in the conserved constant-segment region were used to synthesize first-strand cDNA for the TCR alpha and beta chains. To control for contamination, every cDNA library carried two barcodes: a SMART-Mk sample barcode plus Illumina barcodes. TruSeq adapter sequences and Illumina sample barcodes were added in two successive PCR steps. Sequencing of the TCR alpha and beta cDNA libraries was done on the Illumina HiSeq platform using custom primers. Turning to the authors' computational methods: Raw reads were processed with MiGEC to extract unique molecular identifiers, and MiXCR was used to determine CDR3 positions. For each individual, recombination models were inferred using an EM algorithm with the repgenHMM and IGoR tools. Shared clonotypes were analyzed with the tcR package in R, and sharing was normalized by the product of cloneset sizes. To study raw recombination free of thymic and clonal selection effects, out-of-frame nonproductive sequences were analyzed. TCRdb reanalyzed the raw reads on its own, using fastp at Q25 for trimming and MiXCR for clone calling, and kept in-frame beta chains. Rows with one shared CDR3 protein collapse into an entry with the most common genes and DNA. The V and J calls follow TCRdb's processing rather than the paper's. In this sample the table shows 1,800,000 or so distinct CDR3 sequences, about 32% of which occur a single time. In total, the top ten clones hold 0.27% of the sample.

CDR1 and CDR2 are drawn from the germline V gene (reference sequence): DFQATT, SNEGSKA. V gives up 4 bases and J gives up 4 bases, and the segment between their germline ends measures 14 bases. CDR3 length: 13 amino acids, cysteine to phenylalanine. Only the CDR3 region is kept as DNA, spanning 39 bases read in frame from base 1. The receptor was derived from a newborn girl in good health. This sequence uses TRBV20-1 and TRBJ2-7; the D region possibly corresponds to TRBD2 (6 bases align). The sequencing sample was made of cord blood. The CDR3 protein is CSAKVGGPYEQYF. The DNA sequence is as follows: TGCAGTGCTAAGGTGGGAGGCCCGTACGAGCAGTACTTC.